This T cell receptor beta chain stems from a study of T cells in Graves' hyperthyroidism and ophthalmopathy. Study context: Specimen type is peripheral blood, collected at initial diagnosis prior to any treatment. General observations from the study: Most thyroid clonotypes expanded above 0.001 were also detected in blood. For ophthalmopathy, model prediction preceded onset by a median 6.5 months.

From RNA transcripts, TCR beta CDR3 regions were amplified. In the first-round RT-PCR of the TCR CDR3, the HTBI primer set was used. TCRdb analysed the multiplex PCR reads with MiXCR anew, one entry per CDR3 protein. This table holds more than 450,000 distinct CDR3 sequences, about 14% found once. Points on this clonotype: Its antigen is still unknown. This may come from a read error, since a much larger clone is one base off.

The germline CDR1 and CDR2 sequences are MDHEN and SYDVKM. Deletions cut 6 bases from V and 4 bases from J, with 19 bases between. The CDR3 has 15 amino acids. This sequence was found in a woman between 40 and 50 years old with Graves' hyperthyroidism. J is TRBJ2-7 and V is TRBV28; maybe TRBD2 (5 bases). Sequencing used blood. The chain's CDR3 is CASSDERASYYEQYF. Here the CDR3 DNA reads TGTGCCAGCAGCGACGAGAGGGCCTCGTATTACGAGCAGTACTTC.